This TCR beta chain is drawn from a study of blood T cell repertoires in COVID-19. Study-wide context: The study drew acute and convalescent COVID-19 samples from the United States, Italy and Spain.

Authors' methods: Amplification of reference gene primers was used by the study to estimate nucleated cell counts. Assay used: immunoSEQ multiplex PCR; TCRdb lists only in-frame clones, some missing. V, J and clone size were drawn from that table, and D and trimming were deduced from the DNA. This sample has roughly 250,000 clones; roughly 91% occur once, and the top ten carry roughly 0.8%. The sequenced sample consisted of peripheral blood. The receptor's source is a man aged 30 to 39 with acute or convalescent COVID-19.

The CDR3 here is CASKLGRGLDTQYF. The CDR3 DNA sequence: TGTGCCAGCAAATTAGGCAGGGGGCTGGATACGCAGTATTTT. The chain links TRBV11-2 to TRBJ2-3; 8 positions agree with TRBD1. This CDR3 contains 14 residues. V gave up 7 bases and J gave up 6 bases; unmatched junction bases: 9. Germline values: CDR1 SGHAT, CDR2 FQNNGV.